This entry lists 30 T cell receptor beta chains sequenced from one sample in a study of shared clonotypes between healthy human individuals. Sequencing used immunoSEQ multiplex PCR; TCRdb keeps in-frame clones, though not all of them. Altogether more than 1 million clones are present, 75% to 80% being singletons, with the ten largest covering 0.5% to 0.6%. The specimen was memory CD4+ T cells from PBMCs. Subset in this sample: CD45RA-negative fraction. All receptors come from a man between 18 and 35 years old in good health. Some clones in this sample may be carry-over from other donors' samples.

The chain uses TRBV28 and TRBJ2-5; 7 bases match TRBD1. Germline assignment: CDR1 MDHEN and CDR2 SYDVKM. The CDR3 totals 15 residues. V lost 8 bases, J lost 6 bases, and 15 bases stayed unmatched. The CDR3 DNA reads TGTGCCAGCGGGATTTTAGGACAGGCGGAAAAGACCCAGTACTTC. Protein sequence: CASGILGQAEKTQYF.

The genes are TRBV7-3 and TRBJ2-1; 9 nucleotides align to TRBD1. Trimming removed 5 bases from V and 7 bases from J; junction bases left unmatched: 9. The germline V gene encodes CDR1 SGHTA and CDR2 FQGTGA. The CDR3 loop spans 15 amino acids. CDR3 nucleotide sequence: TGTGCCAGCAGCCGAACCGGACAGGGGAGGAATGAGCAGTTCTTC. Its translation is CASSRTGQGRNEQFF.

This chain links TRBV28 with TRBJ1-5; D not resolved. The CDR3 has 16 amino acids. Trimming left V 5 bases short and J 2 bases short, with 16 bases between. CDR1 is MDHEN, CDR2 SYDVKM, per germline. The CDR3, as DNA: TGTGCCAGCAGTCCTCTGTCGGGCCGGGGCAATCAGCCCCAGCATTTT. Amino acids: CASSPLSGRGNQPQHF.

This chain's CDR3 is CASSHISGRFTNEQFF. The DNA for the CDR3 is TGTGCCAGCAGCCACATAAGCGGGAGATTTACAAATGAGCAGTTCTTC. The genes are TRBV11-2 and TRBJ2-1, with TRBD2 matching over 8 bases. CDR3 size: 16 residues. CDR1 is SGHAT, CDR2 FQNNGV, per germline. Trimming removed 5 bases from V and 7 bases from J; junction bases left unmatched: 13.

This clone was counted once. The genes are TRBV19 and TRBJ2-3; unclear D gene. The CDR3 is 14 amino acids. Per the germline V gene, CDR1 is LNHDA and CDR2 is SQIVND (reference sequence). Trimming took off 1 base at V and 8 bases at J, with 13 bases between the two ends. CDR3 region: CASSIVDLRATQYF. Written as DNA, the CDR3 is TGTGCCAGTAGTATAGTTGACCTTAGGGCTACGCAGTATTTT.

The chain links TRBV19 to TRBJ1-5; no definite D call. Trimming took off 5 bases at V and 6 bases at J, with 17 bases between the two ends. The CDR3 has 15 residues. CDR1 and CDR2 (germline): LNHDA, SQIVND (reference sequence). The CDR3 is CASSPDAGSAQPQHF. CDR3 coding DNA: TGTGCCAGTAGTCCAGACGCGGGGTCTGCTCAGCCCCAGCATTTT.

CDR3 bases: TGTGCCAGCAGTTTTAGGGATCTCGATGGCTACACCTTC. Its protein is CASSFRDLDGYTF. V gene TRBV6-5 combines with J gene TRBJ1-2; unclear D gene. CDR1 MNHEY and CDR2 SVGAGI come from the germline V gene. V was cut by 4 bases and J by 6 bases, with 12 bases left in between. The CDR3 runs to 13 residues.

As to this clone: The junction does not match germline at one end; this may be a read error. V and J are TRBV27 and TRBJ2-1; 11 bases are shared with TRBD2. CDR1 is MNHEY and CDR2 is SMNVEV in the germline V gene (reference sequence). This CDR3 region has 15 residues. The CDR3 sequence: CASSLSRRLAGRVIF. As DNA, the CDR3 is TGTGCCAGCAGTTTATCGAGGAGACTAGCGGGAAGAGTTATCTTC.

This rearrangement joins TRBV7-3 to TRBJ2-1; tentatively, D is TRBD2 (6 bases). Germline CDR1 and CDR2: SGHTA and FQGTGA. There are 16 residues in the CDR3. V was cut by 3 bases and J by 2 bases, with 14 bases left in between. CDR3: CASSLRDSSAYNEQFF. The CDR3, as DNA: TGTGCCAGCAGCTTGCGGGATTCGTCGGCCTACAATGAGCAGTTCTTC.

This chain joins TRBV9 and TRBJ2-7; D uncertain. Germline V gives CDR1 SGDLS, CDR2 YYNGEE. V was shortened by 4 bases and J by 2 bases, with 16 bases between the two germline ends. CDR3 length: 15 amino acids. CDR3 amino acids: CASSPRIEDAYEQYF. The CDR3 DNA reads TGTGCCAGCAGCCCCCGGATAGAGGATGCCTACGAGCAGTACTTC.

This clone was found a few times. Different DNA sequences within this sample yield the same CDR3. The chain carries TRBV15 and TRBJ1-5, with D uncertain. The CDR3 sequence is 12 residues long. V was clipped by 0 bases and J by 5 bases, with 2 bases between them. Germline values: CDR1 LNHNV, CDR2 YYDKDF (reference sequence). The chain's CDR3 is CATSRDHQPQHF. CDR3 bases: TGTGCCACCAGCAGAGATCATCAGCCCCAGCATTTT.

V gene TRBV7-8 combines with J gene TRBJ1-1; D may be TRBD1 (6 bases). The CDR3 runs 14 residues. V dropped 2 bases and J dropped 5 bases, with 12 bases sitting between them. In germline, CDR1 is SGHVS, CDR2 FQNEAQ. The CDR3 spells CASSLLAGVTEAFF. The DNA for the CDR3 is TGTGCCAGCAGCTTACTTGCAGGGGTAACTGAAGCTTTCTTT.

The chain has TRBV5-1 and TRBJ2-2; D is undetermined. The CDR3 loop spans 14 amino acids. Per the germline V gene, CDR1 is SGHRS and CDR2 is YFSETQ. The V end lost 7 bases, the J end lost 6 bases, and 16 bases lay between the germline ends. CDR3 sequence reads: CASLGRPGAGELFF. The CDR3 DNA reads as TGCGCCAGCCTAGGGCGCCCGGGTGCCGGGGAGCTGTTTTTT. The full variable domain, rest sourced from reference TRBV5-1 and TRBJ2-2, is KAGVTQTPRYLIKTRGQQVTLSCSPISGHRSVSWYQQTPGQGLQFLFEYFSETQRNKGNFPGRFSGRQFSNSRSEMNVSTLELGDSALYLCASLGRPGAGELFFGEGSRLTVL.

This chain uses TRBV6-6 with TRBJ1-5; no firm D call. This CDR3 is 12 amino acids long. The germline V gene has CDR1 MNHNY and CDR2 SVGAGI (reference sequence). V lost 2 bases, J lost 8 bases, and 7 bases lay in between. The DNA for the CDR3 is TGTGCCAGCAGTTACCCCGGGGAGCCCCAGCATTTT. As protein: CASSYPGEPQHF.

The chain uses TRBV18 and TRBJ2-5; TRBD2 might be the D (5 bases). Looked up from germline, CDR1 is KGHSH and CDR2 is LQKENI. CDR3 length equals 13 residues. V was shortened by 5 bases and J by 4 bases, with 11 bases between the two germline ends. The CDR3 bases are TGTGCCAGCTCAAGTACAAGCGGAGAGACCCAGTACTTC. Protein: CASSSTSGETQYF.

The V gene is TRBV7-9, the J gene TRBJ1-1; 7 nucleotides match TRBD1. Germline assignment: CDR1 SEHNR and CDR2 FQNEAQ (reference sequence). The ends lost 4 bases at V and 4 bases at J; junction bases unmatched: 3. The CDR3 length is 13 residues. CDR3 nucleotide sequence: TGTGCCAGCAGCTCGTCAGGGGGCACTGAAGCTTTCTTT. Translated, it gives CASSSSGGTEAFF.

The V and J genes are TRBV7-8 and TRBJ2-7; a weak D match, TRBD1 (6 bases). CDR1 is SGHVS, CDR2 FQNEAQ, per germline. Trimming shortened V by 5 bases and J by 5 bases, and 19 bases separated the two germline ends. The CDR3 consists of 15 residues. Here the CDR3 reads CASSAGAARGNEQYF. The CDR3 DNA reads TGTGCCAGCAGCGCTGGGGCGGCCAGGGGCAACGAGCAGTACTTC.

The CDR3 DNA reads TGTGCCAGCAGCTTAGTTCTGGCACGCAATGAGCAGTTCTTC. Translated, it gives CASSLVLARNEQFF. This chain connects TRBV11-1 to TRBJ2-1, with D uncertain. The V gene lost 1 base and the J gene lost 6 bases, with 10 bases spanning the gap. The germline V gene has CDR1 SGHAT and CDR2 FQDESV (reference sequence). The CDR3 runs to 14 residues.

This clone has just one count. In the same sample, other DNA sequences code for this CDR3. The V and J genes are TRBV27 and TRBJ1-5; no firm D call. Germline assignment: CDR1 MNHEY and CDR2 SMNVEV (reference sequence). This CDR3 has 14 residues. V lost 6 bases, J lost 3 bases, and 12 bases lay in between. The CDR3 DNA sequence: TGTGCCAGCAGCCGACACGGGGACAATCAGCCCCAGCATTTT. Protein: CASSRHGDNQPQHF.

The rearrangement joins TRBV11-2 to TRBJ1-1; D is uncertain. V dropped 4 bases and J dropped 5 bases, with 11 bases sitting between them. The CDR3 has 13 residues. CDR1 and CDR2 from the germline V gene are SGHAT and FQNNGV. The CDR3 nucleotides are TGTGCCAGCAGCTCCATCATAGGGACTGAAGCTTTCTTT. It yields the protein CASSSIIGTEAFF. Based on the CDR3 plus reference TRBV11-2 and TRBJ1-1, the full variable domain is EAGVAQSPRYKIIEKRQSVAFWCNPISGHATLYWYQQILGQGPKLLIQFQNNGVVDDSQLPKDRFSAERLKGVDSTLKIQPAKLEDSAVYLCASSSIIGTEAFFGQGTRLTVV.

The chain is built from TRBV18 and TRBJ2-5; weak D call: TRBD2 (5 bases). Germline CDR1 and CDR2: KGHSH and LQKENI. V was shortened by 6 bases and J by 9 bases, with 20 bases between the two germline ends. The CDR3 runs 14 residues. The CDR3 DNA reads TGTGCCAGCTCCCCAGCTGGGAGCCATGAGGCCCAGTACTTC. It specifies CASSPAGSHEAQYF.

This clone was detected only a few times. This rearrangement joins TRBV5-1 to TRBJ2-1; 10 bases are a match to TRBD2. CDR1 and CDR2 (germline): SGHRS, YFSETQ. V was pared by 4 bases and J by 1 base, with 5 bases of the junction left unmatched. This CDR3 region has 16 residues. CDR3 protein: CASSPSGGISYNEQFF. CDR3 coding DNA: TGCGCCAGCAGCCCTAGCGGGGGAATATCCTACAATGAGCAGTTCTTC.

This chain's CDR3 is CASRPRGSDIQYF. The CDR3 nucleotides are TGTGCCAGCAGACCGAGGGGGTCGGACATTCAGTACTTC. V is TRBV2 and J is TRBJ2-4, with D perhaps TRBD1 (6 bases). This CDR3 is built from 13 residues. V lost 6 bases, J lost 8 bases, and 14 bases lay in between. Germline V gene data show CDR1 as SNHLY and CDR2 as FYNNEI.

This clone occurred once. The chain joins TRBV29-1 to TRBJ2-7; 9 bases line up with TRBD1. This CDR3 is built from 16 residues. Per germline, CDR1 SQVTM and CDR2 ANQGSEA. With 0 bases clipped from V and 8 bases from J, the junction kept 14 bases outside the gene matches. The CDR3 region has the DNA TGCAGCGTTGAAGAAGGAGCCGGGACAGGGATAATTAAGCAGTACTTC. This encodes CSVEEGAGTGIIKQYF.

V gene TRBV19 combines with J gene TRBJ2-3, with D maybe TRBD2 (5 bases). Trimming left V 1 base short and J 0 bases short, with 11 bases between. The V gene's germline CDR1 is LNHDA and CDR2 SQIVND (reference sequence). CDR3 size: 16 residues. The CDR3 region has the DNA TGTGCCAGTAGTATAGCCCAGCGGTCTAGCACAGATACGCAGTATTTT. Translated, it gives CASSIAQRSSTDTQYF. Drawing the rest from reference TRBV19 and TRBJ2-3, the complete variable domain is DGGITQSPKYLFRKEGQNVTLSCEQNLNHDAMYWYRQDPGQGLRLIYYSQIVNDFQKGDIAEGYSVSREKKESFPLTVTSAQKNPTAFYLCASSIAQRSSTDTQYFGPGTRLTVL.

This clone was counted many times. Different DNA sequences within this sample yield the same CDR3. The chain combines TRBV30 with TRBJ2-4; D not resolved. Germline values: CDR1 GTSNPN, CDR2 SVGIG (reference sequence). V was cut by 0 bases and J by 6 bases, with 9 bases left in between. CDR3 length: 13 residues. As DNA, the CDR3 is TGTGCCTGGAGTGTGAACGGGCGAAACATTCAGTACTTC. Its protein is CAWSVNGRNIQYF.

The rearrangement links TRBV7-3 to TRBJ2-3; 8 bases are a match to TRBD2. Germline V CDR1 and CDR2: SGHTA, FQGTGA. The V gene end was trimmed by 6 bases and the J gene end by 3 bases; junction bases not matched to a gene: 5. The CDR3 runs 14 residues. The CDR3 bases are TGTGCCAGCAGTGTCGGGAGGGAGACAGATACGCAGTATTTT. This translates into CASSVGRETDTQYF.

The genes are TRBV6-1 and TRBJ1-2; D uncertain. Trimming pared 4 bases from V and 6 bases from J, leaving 15 bases between. The CDR3 consists of 14 residues. Germline CDR1 reads MNHNS; CDR2 reads SASEGT. The CDR3 reads CASSGDLGADGYTF. DNA for the CDR3: TGTGCCAGCAGTGGAGACCTTGGCGCGGATGGCTACACCTTC.

The chain carries TRBV28 and TRBJ2-3; 10 bases line up with TRBD2. The junction had 8 bases not matched to a gene; V was cut back by 2 bases and J by 0 bases. The CDR3 extends over 18 amino acids. CDR1 and CDR2 from the germline V gene are MDHEN and SYDVKM. Written as DNA, the CDR3 is TGTGCCAGCAGTTTACTCCCTAGCGGGAGCCCTAGCACAGATACGCAGTATTTT. Amino acid sequence: CASSLLPSGSPSTDTQYF.

The rearrangement links TRBV7-9 to TRBJ1-2; 7 positions match TRBD1. CDR1 is SEHNR and CDR2 is FQNEAQ in the germline V gene (reference sequence). The CDR3 is 13 amino acids. With V trimmed by 11 bases and J by 3 bases, 9 bases remained unmatched. The CDR3 protein is CAGINDRDYGYTF. CDR3 DNA: TGTGCCGGGATCAATGACAGGGACTATGGCTACACCTTC.